One TCR beta chain is described in this entry. Here immunoSEQ multiplex PCR was the method, and the copy in TCRdb shows in-frame clones only, minus some. The sample records 310,000 or so clones, roughly 89% being singletons. The sample originates from a study of blood T cell repertoires in COVID-19. About the research overall: Samples representing acute and convalescent COVID-19 were sourced from the United States, Italy and Spain.

This CDR3 comprises 16 residues. Germline lookup yields CDR1 SGHRS and CDR2 YFSETQ. V lost 2 bases and J lost 4; bases outside the gene matches: 11. The study recruited people aged roughly 18 to 100 years across about 25 US areas. Cohort placement rested on clinical history that participants reported themselves. The TCR originated in a woman under 30 with acute COVID-19. The sequenced sample consisted of PBMCs or T cells enriched from blood (not recorded which). The chain recombines TRBV5-1 with TRBJ1-1, with TRBD1 matching over 7 bases. Here the CDR3 DNA reads TGCGCCAGCAGCTTCCATCAGGGGGACCCCAGCACTGAAGCTTTCTTT. Protein sequence: CASSFHQGDPSTEAFF.